A single sample gave rise to the 17 T cell receptor beta chains below, sequenced in a study of blood T cells in healthy people across ages. PCR was performed a second time for about 7 to 11 cycles using a sample-barcoded 5' primer and a J-beta primer mix. TCRdb recomputed calls from the 5' RACE reads with MiXCR, one row per CDR3 protein. The table has roughly 700,000 distinct CDR3 sequences, approximately 30% seen once. The source material was blood. The receptors here all came from a woman older than 75 in good health.

As for this clonotype: A much larger clone is a single base away; this may be a read error. The chain joins TRBV28 to TRBJ2-7; 12 bases line up with TRBD2. This CDR3 contains 14 residues. Per germline, CDR1 MDHEN and CDR2 SYDVKM. The trim removed 8 bases at V and 10 bases at J, leaving 12 bases unmatched. CDR3 DNA sequence: TGTGCCAGCCGGACTAGCGGGGTGGGGGAGGCCCAGTACTTC. The encoded protein is CASRTSGVGEAQYF.

This clonotype has more than one count but fewer than ten. J is TRBJ1-6 and V is TRBV18, with 9 bases identical to TRBD1. Germline values: CDR1 KGHSH, CDR2 LQKENI. V dropped 3 bases and J dropped 0; count of bases not matched to a gene: 3. The CDR3 has 17 amino acids. In DNA, the CDR3 is TGTGCCAGCTCACCCGGACAGGGGAGCTCCTATAATTCACCCCTCCACTTT. Protein sequence: CASSPGQGSSYNSPLHF.

The J gene is TRBJ2-5, the V gene TRBV7-9; maybe TRBD2 (5 bases). V was pared by 5 bases and J by 1 base, with 14 bases between. The CDR3 totals 15 residues. Germline V CDR1 and CDR2: SEHNR, FQNEAQ (reference sequence). Here the CDR3 reads CASSERESFQETQYF. DNA of the CDR3: TGTGCCAGCAGCGAGAGGGAGTCCTTCCAAGAGACCCAGTACTTC.

V gene TRBV19 combines with J gene TRBJ1-6; 7 positions agree with TRBD1. Germline V gene sequence: CDR1 LNHDA, CDR2 SQIVND (reference sequence). The CDR3 runs 14 residues. V lost 7 bases, J lost 10 bases, and 10 bases stayed unmatched. The CDR3 nucleotides read TGTGCCAGTACCCTACAGGGGACGGAATCACCCCTCCACTTT. Protein: CASTLQGTESPLHF.

As to this clonotype: A read error may be the cause here, since a much bigger clone is one base away. V is TRBV11-2 and J is TRBJ1-2; D ambiguous. The V gene lost 7 bases and the J gene lost 4 bases, with 13 bases spanning the gap. The germline gives CDR1 SGHAT, CDR2 FQNNGV. CDR3 length: 13 amino acids. The CDR3 spells CASNPTYLYGYTF. The CDR3 DNA follows: TGTGCCAGCAACCCAACATATCTCTATGGCTACACCTTC.

Many counts were recorded for this clonotype. In DNA form, the CDR3 reads TGTGCCAGCAGCGGTGGGACAGGGAGTATCGATGAGCAGTTCTTC. Its translation: CASSGGTGSIDEQFF. The chain employs TRBV2 and TRBJ2-1, with TRBD1 identical over 9 bases. J lost 8 bases, V lost 6 bases, and 11 bases had no gene match. The CDR3 is made up of 15 amino acids. Germline V CDR1 and CDR2: SNHLY, FYNNEI.

There are many counts of this clonotype. This rearrangement joins TRBV6-2 or TRBV6-3 to TRBJ1-5; D gene unclear. The V gene's germline CDR1 is MNHEY and CDR2 SVGEGT. The V end lost 4 bases, the J end lost 4 bases, and 14 bases lay between the germline ends. The CDR3 has 15 residues. CDR3 DNA sequence: TGTGCCAGCAGTTGGTTCGGACGGCCGAATCAGCCCCAGCATTTT. It encodes CASSWFGRPNQPQHF.

This clonotype was recorded many times. This chain links TRBV12-3 or TRBV12-4 with TRBJ2-6; 11 bases match TRBD1. V shed 6 bases and J 9 bases; nucleotides not matched to a gene: 10. The CDR3 sequence is 16 residues long. The chain's CDR3 is CASRTGTGGRNNVLTF. DNA of the CDR3: TGTGCCAGCAGAACCGGGACAGGGGGTCGGAACAACGTCCTGACTTTC.

This clonotype has ten or more counts. The chain links TRBV4-2 to TRBJ2-7; 7 bases are a match to TRBD1. Trimming removed 0 bases from V and 3 bases from J; junction bases left unmatched: 5. Germline V gene data show CDR1 as LGHNA and CDR2 as YNFKEQ. The length of the CDR3 is 15 residues. CDR3: CASSQEGTEDYEQYF. CDR3 nucleotides: TGTGCCAGCAGCCAAGAGGGGACAGAGGACTACGAGCAGTACTTC.

The table lists this clonotype with many counts. V is TRBV7-9 and J is TRBJ2-3; no clear D. This CDR3 contains 17 residues. V lost 6 bases, J lost 2 bases, and 21 bases lay in between. Germline CDR1 SEHNR, CDR2 FQNEAQ (reference sequence). The CDR3 nucleotides read TGTGCCAGCAGAGAAACCGGGTACGACCACCTCACAGATACGCAGTATTTT. As protein: CASRETGYDHLTDTQYF.

This clonotype was seen repeatedly, ten times or more. The chain uses TRBV2 and TRBJ2-4; unclear D gene. The germline V gene encodes CDR1 SNHLY and CDR2 FYNNEI. The CDR3 covers 14 residues. The CDR3, as DNA: TGTTCCTACCGGGCAGACCACACCAAAAACATTCAGTACTTC. This translates into CSYRADHTKNIQYF.

This clonotype was observed a single time. This chain connects TRBV5-4 to TRBJ2-5; D might be TRBD2 (5 bases). V was clipped by 3 bases and J by 9 bases, with 9 bases between them. CDR1 is SGHNT and CDR2 is YYREEE in the germline V gene (reference sequence). The CDR3 has 11 residues. The CDR3 is CASSSRGPQYF. CDR3 bases: TGTGCCAGCAGCTCCCGCGGGCCCCAGTACTTC. Variable domain in full (rest from reference TRBV5-4 and TRBJ2-5): ETGVTQSPTHLIKTRGQQVTLRCSSQSGHNTVSWYQQALGQGPQFIFQYYREEENGRGNFPPRFSGLQFPNYSSELNVNALELDDSALYLCASSSRGPQYFGPGTRLLVL.

This rearrangement joins TRBV29-1 to TRBJ2-3; 9 bases match TRBD2. Germline V gene sequence: CDR1 SQVTM, CDR2 ANQGSEA. V lost 4 bases to trimming and J lost 3 bases; unmatched junction nucleotides: 2. The CDR3 loop spans 13 amino acids. The CDR3 region has the DNA TGCAGCGTTGCTGGACTAGCGACAGATACGCAGTATTTT. Protein sequence: CSVAGLATDTQYF.

This clonotype was counted at least ten times. This chain uses TRBV12-3 or TRBV12-4 with TRBJ2-7, with 8 nucleotides matching TRBD2. V shed 7 bases, J shed 6 bases, and the junction held 14 bases outside the gene matches. This CDR3 region has 15 residues. Written as DNA, the CDR3 is TGTGCCAGCACCCCGACCGCGGGGGGTGCGATCGAGCAGTACTTC. Encoded protein: CASTPTAGGAIEQYF.

The chain joins TRBV5-1 to TRBJ2-1; possibly TRBD2 for D (5 bases). This CDR3 is 15 amino acids long. V lost 3 bases to trimming and J lost 3 bases, with 13 bases between them. Germline loops: CDR1 SGHRS, CDR2 YFSETQ. This CDR3 is CASSWAGKSYNEQFF. CDR3 nucleotide sequence: TGCGCCAGCAGCTGGGCGGGTAAAAGCTACAATGAGCAGTTCTTC.

Comment on this clonotype: This may be a read error, as it is one base from a much larger clone. The chain uses TRBV28 and TRBJ2-5; 11 nucleotides match TRBD2. CDR3 length equals 16 residues. V was pared by 4 bases and J by 5 bases, with 9 bases of the junction left unmatched. Germline-derived CDR1 and CDR2 are MDHEN and SYDVKM. The CDR3 DNA follows: TGTGCCAGCAGTTCCCCTAGCGGGGGGCGAGGCGAGACCCAGTACTTC. Protein sequence: CASSSPSGGRGETQYF.

This clonotype was seen more than once but under ten times. This chain links TRBV4-1 with TRBJ1-1; 7 nucleotides agree with TRBD1. The junction had 7 bases not matched to a gene; V was cut back by 3 bases and J by 3 bases. CDR3 length equals 15 residues. The germline CDR1 and CDR2 sequences are MGHRA and YSYEKL. The CDR3 region is CASSQADRRDTEAFF. The CDR3 DNA reads TGCGCCAGCAGCCAGGCGGACAGGCGGGACACTGAAGCTTTCTTT.